One sample yielded the 20 T cell receptor beta chains listed below, sequenced in a study of cytomegalovirus exposure and HLA in healthy donors. 13 Jbeta primers and 60 Vbeta primers were used for the PCR. Profiling relied on immunoSEQ multiplex PCR, and the TCRdb table lists in-frame clones only, not all of them. The sample holds about 34,000 clones. The sequencing input was PBMCs. These receptors were obtained from a woman aged 40 to 49 in good health and CMV-seropositive.

By frequency, this clone is medium-sized. V is TRBV4-3 and J is TRBJ2-1; possible D gene TRBD2, 6 bases. Per the germline V gene, CDR1 is LGHNA and CDR2 is YSLEER. The germline V and J ends were trimmed by 4 bases and 5 bases, with 21 bases remaining between them. The CDR3 contains 17 residues. CDR3 DNA: TGCGCCAGCAGCCTCATGATGCGGGGATTAGAGGACAATGAGCAGTTCTTC. It translates to CASSLMMRGLEDNEQFF.

The rearrangement uses TRBV18 and TRBJ2-7; TRBD2 matches at 7 bases. The CDR3 loop spans 14 amino acids. Germline-derived CDR1 and CDR2 are KGHSH and LQKENI. Unmatched junction bases numbered 8, after V lost 5 bases and J lost 4 bases. The CDR3 DNA reads as TGTGCCAGCTCATCGAGGACTAGGAAATACGAGCAGTACTTC. Translated, it gives CASSSRTRKYEQYF. Supplemented by reference TRBV18 and TRBJ2-7, the full variable domain reads NAGVMQNPRHLVRRRGQEARLRCSPMKGHSHVYWYRQLPEEGLKFMVYLQKENIIDESGMPKERFSAEFPKEGPSILRIQQVVRGDSAAYFCASSSRTRKYEQYFGPGTRLTVT.

V gene TRBV9 combines with J gene TRBJ1-4; TRBD1 is a possible D gene (6 bases). The CDR3 is made up of 14 amino acids. V shed 3 bases and J shed 11 bases, with 17 bases lying between them. Germline lookup yields CDR1 SGDLS and CDR2 YYNGEE. The CDR3 protein is CASSATGLQGKLFF. DNA for the CDR3: TGTGCCAGCAGCGCAACCGGGCTCCAGGGGAAACTGTTTTTT.

The gene calls are TRBV27 and TRBJ1-5; TRBD1 agrees at 9 bases. Trimming removed 0 bases from V and 6 bases from J; junction bases left unmatched: 3. Germline-derived CDR1 and CDR2 are MNHEY and SMNVEV (reference sequence). The CDR3 is 15 residues long. The CDR3 region is CASSLSGTGPQPQHF. CDR3 bases: TGTGCCAGCAGTTTATCTGGGACAGGGCCTCAGCCCCAGCATTTT.

This chain links TRBV4-1 with TRBJ2-7, with TRBD1 as a possible D gene (6 bases). This CDR3 spans 15 amino acids. V was shortened by 1 base and J by 3 bases, with 13 bases between the two germline ends. CDR1 MGHRA and CDR2 YSYEKL come from the germline V gene. In nucleotides, the CDR3 is TGCGCCAGCAGCCAAGGGGTTAGGGGGAACTACGAGCAGTACTTC. It codes for CASSQGVRGNYEQYF.

The V and J genes are TRBV28 and TRBJ1-3; tentative D call: TRBD1 (5 bases). Trimming stripped 7 bases from V and 2 bases from J, with 12 bases between. Germline assignment: CDR1 MDHEN and CDR2 SYDVKM. This CDR3 comprises 14 residues. In nucleotides, the CDR3 is TGTGCCAGCACCAGTGCAGGGACTGGAAACACCATATATTTT. Translating it yields CASTSAGTGNTIYF. The variable domain in full, with the rest retrieved from reference TRBV28 and TRBJ1-3, is DVKVTQSSRYLVKRTGEKVFLECVQDMDHENMFWYRQDPGLGLRLIYFSYDVKMKEKGDIPEGYSVSREKKERFSLILESASTNQTSMYLCASTSAGTGNTIYFGEGSWLTVV.

The chain uses TRBV14 and TRBJ1-2, with unresolved D. V was clipped by 2 bases and J by 5 bases, with 9 bases between them. The CDR3 consists of 13 residues. CDR1 is SGHDN, CDR2 FVKESK, per germline. The CDR3, as DNA: TGTGCCAGCAGCCAAATCGGAGGTTATGGCTACACCTTC. Translating it yields CASSQIGGYGYTF.

The V gene is TRBV28, the J gene TRBJ1-5; 9 bases agree with TRBD1. V lost 8 bases, J lost 5 bases, and 10 bases stayed unmatched. Germline V gene lookup returns CDR1 MDHEN and CDR2 SYDVKM. The CDR3 length is 15 residues. The CDR3: CASRPWTGEYQPQHF. The CDR3 bases are TGTGCCAGCCGGCCCTGGACAGGGGAGTATCAGCCCCAGCATTTT.

V and J are TRBV4-2 and TRBJ1-2; D remains unclear. Between the trimmed V and J ends, which lost 0 bases and 11 bases, there was a span of 13 bases. Germline CDR1 is LGHNA and CDR2 is YNFKEQ. This CDR3 is built from 13 residues. CDR3 residues: CASSQDLVRGYTF. DNA of the CDR3: TGTGCCAGCAGCCAAGATTTGGTCCGGGGTTACACCTTC.

In nucleotides, the CDR3 is TGTGCCACCAGCAGAGGGGGGACAGGGGGCAATGAAAAACTGTTTTTT. This codes for CATSRGGTGGNEKLFF. This chain links TRBV15 with TRBJ1-4; 12 bases match TRBD1. CDR1 is LNHNV and CDR2 is YYDKDF in the germline V gene (reference sequence). The CDR3 consists of 16 residues. V gave up 1 base and J gave up 5 bases; unmatched junction bases: 2.

J is TRBJ1-2 and V is TRBV4-3; tentative D call: TRBD1 (5 bases). Germline V CDR1 and CDR2: LGHNA, YSLEER. This CDR3 region has 16 residues. The V end lost 4 bases, the J end lost 4 bases, and 19 bases lay between the germline ends. CDR3: CASSPGHGYGRYGYTF. The CDR3 nucleotides read TGCGCCAGCAGCCCCGGACACGGGTATGGCCGCTATGGCTACACCTTC.

This chain links TRBV6-1 with TRBJ2-3, with TRBD2 matching over 8 bases. The germline V gene has CDR1 MNHNS and CDR2 SASEGT. The length of the CDR3 is 16 residues. V trimming: 2 bases; J trimming: 1 base; junction bases outside the gene matches: 5. CDR3 nucleotide sequence: TGTGCCAGCAGTGAACGCGGGAGGAGTGGCACAGATACGCAGTATTTT. Residues: CASSERGRSGTDTQYF.

The chain couples TRBV19 to TRBJ1-2, with D possibly TRBD1 on 6 matching bases. Germline V gene sequence: CDR1 LNHDA, CDR2 SQIVND (reference sequence). V gave up 7 bases and J gave up 4 bases, with 16 bases separating them. There are 14 residues in the CDR3. CDR3 sequence (DNA): TGTGCCAGTACCGAGAGGACAGTCGTCTATGGCTACACCTTC. Translating gives CASTERTVVYGYTF.

This rearrangement joins TRBV28 to TRBJ1-1, with D maybe TRBD1 (5 bases). From germline, CDR1 is MDHEN and CDR2 SYDVKM. This CDR3 is 14 amino acids long. Trimming took 6 bases from V and 3 from J, leaving 14 bases between them. The CDR3 DNA reads TGTGCCAGCAGCCTTGCGGGGCTTTACACTGAAGCTTTCTTT. Translated, it gives CASSLAGLYTEAFF.

The V gene is TRBV4-1, the J gene TRBJ2-3; 7 bases map to TRBD2. The CDR3 is made up of 15 amino acids. Germline values: CDR1 MGHRA, CDR2 YSYEKL. The ends lost 1 base at V and 7 bases at J; junction bases unmatched: 8. The CDR3 coding sequence is TGCGCCAGCAGCCAAGTGGGACTACGTACTTATACGCAGTATTTT. Residues: CASSQVGLRTYTQYF.

The V and J genes are TRBV27 and TRBJ2-1, with 12 nucleotides matching TRBD2. The germline V gene encodes CDR1 MNHEY and CDR2 SMNVEV (reference sequence). With V trimmed by 4 bases and J by 3 bases, 4 bases remained unmatched. This CDR3 contains 16 residues. CDR3 sequence reads: CASSSTSGRHYNEQFF. The CDR3 DNA follows: TGTGCCAGCAGTTCAACTAGCGGGAGGCACTACAATGAGCAGTTCTTC.

The chain uses TRBV30 and TRBJ2-1; 8 positions agree with TRBD1. CDR3 length equals 11 residues. V gave up 5 bases and J gave up 9 bases; unmatched junction bases: 3. Germline CDR1 and CDR2: GTSNPN and SVGIG (reference sequence). The CDR3 here is CAWFTGGEQFF. The CDR3 DNA follows: TGTGCCTGGTTTACAGGGGGTGAGCAGTTCTTC.

V gene TRBV14 combines with J gene TRBJ1-2; the match to TRBD1 covers 7 bases. The CDR3 extends over 17 amino acids. Germline CDR1 is SGHDN and CDR2 is FVKESK. V dropped 0 bases and J dropped 4; count of bases not matched to a gene: 11. In nucleotides, the CDR3 is TGTGCCAGCAGCCAAGATTATTGGAAACAGGGGAGCTATGGCTACACCTTC. The encoded protein is CASSQDYWKQGSYGYTF.

The chain is built from TRBV30 and TRBJ1-3; D unclear. Deletions cut 4 bases from V and 4 bases from J, with 8 bases between. The CDR3 extends over 12 amino acids. Germline CDR1 and CDR2: GTSNPN and SVGIG (reference sequence). The CDR3 DNA sequence: TGTGCCTGGACCAGGTCCGGAAACACCATATATTTT. Translation: CAWTRSGNTIYF.

The rearrangement links TRBV4-2 to TRBJ1-1, with a possible D match to TRBD1 (5 bases). The ends were cut back, 1 base at V and 1 base at J, with 10 bases in the middle. Germline CDR1 and CDR2: LGHNA and YNFKEQ. The CDR3 has 15 residues. The CDR3 sequence: CASSQAGAKNTEAFF. In DNA form, the CDR3 reads TGTGCCAGCAGCCAAGCTGGGGCTAAGAACACTGAAGCTTTCTTT.